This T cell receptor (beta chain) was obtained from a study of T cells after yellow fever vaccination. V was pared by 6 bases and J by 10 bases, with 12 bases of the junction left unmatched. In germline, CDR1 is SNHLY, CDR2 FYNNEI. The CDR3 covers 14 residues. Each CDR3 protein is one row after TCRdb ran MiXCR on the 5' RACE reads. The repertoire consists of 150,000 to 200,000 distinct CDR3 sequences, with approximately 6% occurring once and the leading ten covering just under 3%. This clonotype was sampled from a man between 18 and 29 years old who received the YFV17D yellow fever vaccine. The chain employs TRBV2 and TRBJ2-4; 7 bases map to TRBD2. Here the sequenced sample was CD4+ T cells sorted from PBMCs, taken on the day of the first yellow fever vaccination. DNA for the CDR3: TGTGCCAGCAGAGCCGGGACTACAGCACCAATTCAGTACTTC. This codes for CASRAGTTAPIQYF.